The rows below give T cell receptor beta chains drawn from one sample of a study of T cell responses to AZD1222 COVID-19 vaccine. Produced via immunoSEQ multiplex PCR; TCRdb's table is partial and in-frame only. The sample contains some 120,000 clones, about 85% of which appear only once. The sequenced sample was peripheral blood, obtained 28 days after the second AZD1222 dose. The receptors originated from an adult who received the AZD1222 COVID-19 vaccine. Each CDR3 is given with its conserved first and last residue. A D gene is named only where the DNA matches it firmly. For some rows the clone size is stated as once, few or many, or as a class when expanded; others skip it.

.	TRBV19	few	TRBJ1-3	TGTGCCAGTAGTGCCCCATCCGGAAACACCATATATTTT	CASSAPSGNTIYF
.	TRBV2	.	TRBJ1-5	TGTGCCAGCAGTGAAAATCTTCGCAATCAGCCCCAGCATTTT	CASSENLRNQPQHF
.	TRBV6-1	.	TRBJ2-2	TGTGCCAGCAGTGAATGGCGGACCGCCAGCGACACCGGGGAGCTGTTTTTT	CASSEWRTASDTGELFF
TRBD2	TRBV7-9	once	TRBJ2-3	TGTGCCAGCAGCTTACCACTAGCGGGGATCACAGATACGCAGTATTTT	CASSLPLAGITDTQYF
TRBD1	TRBV19	.	TRBJ1-4	TGTGCCAGTACCTCCGGACGGGACAGTAATGAAAAACTGTTTTTT	CASTSGRDSNEKLFF
.	TRBV12-3/TRBV12-4	.	TRBJ1-1	TGTGCCAGCAGTCACCCCGCCAGCCCTGAAGCTTTCTTT	CASSHPASPEAFF
TRBD1	TRBV5-1	.	TRBJ1-6	TGCGCCAGCAGCACCCGGACAGGGGCGGATTCACCCCTCCACTTT	CASSTRTGADSPLHF
TRBD1	TRBV6-6	.	TRBJ2-4	TGTGCCAGCAGACAGGGGGCTAGTGTTTGGGTTCAGTACTTC	CASRQGASVWVQYF
TRBD1	TRBV12-5	.	TRBJ2-2	TGTGCTAGTGGTTTGGGGCAGGGGGCAACCGGGGAGCTGTTTTTT	CASGLGQGATGELFF
.	TRBV5-1	.	TRBJ2-5	TGCGCCAGCACTCTCGCGCCACAAAATCAGCAGACCCAGTACTTC	CASTLAPQNQQTQYF
.	TRBV19	.	TRBJ2-7	TGTGCCAGTAGTCACGATCTAGGGGTTTCCCACGAGCAGTACTTC	CASSHDLGVSHEQYF
.	TRBV7-9	once	TRBJ1-1	TGTGCCAGCAGCTTAAGGACAGAGCTGAACACTGAAGCTTTCTTT	CASSLRTELNTEAFF
.	TRBV3-1/TRBV3-2	.	TRBJ2-7	TGTGCCAGCAGCCAAGAACTGGAGCAGTACTTC	CASSQELEQYF
.	TRBV19	.	TRBJ2-1	TGTGCCAGTAGAAAACGAGGGGGCTCCTACAATGAGCAGTTCTTC	CASRKRGGSYNEQFF
.	TRBV7-2	.	TRBJ1-1	TGTGCCAGCAGGGGAGGGGTTACTGAAGCTTTCTTT	CASRGGVTEAFF
.	TRBV6-1	.	TRBJ2-2	TGTGCCAGCAGTGAAGAAGGCCAGAACACCGGGGAGCTGTTTTTT	CASSEEGQNTGELFF
.	TRBV5-1	.	TRBJ2-3	TGCGCCAGCAGCTTGGCGGGACTTAGCGGTAAAGATACGCAGTATTTT	CASSLAGLSGKDTQYF
TRBD2	TRBV7-2	once	TRBJ2-5	TGTGCCAGCAGCTCAAGAAGCGGGGGAGAGACCCAGTACTTC	CASSSRSGGETQYF
TRBD1	TRBV19	.	TRBJ1-5	TGTGCCAGTAGTATAGCCGGACAGGGAGATGGGCCCCAGCATTTT	CASSIAGQGDGPQHF
.	TRBV19	.	TRBJ1-2	TGTGCCAGTAGTATTTTGTTTCGCGAGGGGGAACAAGGCTATGGCTACACCTTC	CASSILFREGEQGYGYTF
TRBD1	TRBV4-1	.	TRBJ1-2	TGCGCCAGCAGCCCCAAGGACGAGACAGGGGGCTATAACTATGGCTACACCTTC	CASSPKDETGGYNYGYTF
.	TRBV18	.	TRBJ2-1	TGTGCCAGCTCACCACCCGGCGGAGCGGAGCAGTTCTTC	CASSPPGGAEQFF
TRBD2	TRBV7-8	.	TRBJ2-3	TGTGCCAGCAGCTCGGACACTAGCGGGGGGTGGACAGATACGCAGTATTTT	CASSSDTSGGWTDTQYF
.	TRBV7-3	once	TRBJ1-3	TGTGCCAGCAGCTTAACCCCCTGGGGAGGGCGCGGAAACACCATATATTTT	CASSLTPWGGRGNTIYF
TRBD1	TRBV9	.	TRBJ1-2	TGTGCCAGCAGCGGCACCAACAGGGGGCTGAACTATGGCTACACCTTC	CASSGTNRGLNYGYTF
.	TRBV7-3	.	TRBJ2-5	TGTGCCAGCACCACCGGGCCCCCCCCAGAGACCCAGTACTTC	CASTTGPPPETQYF
TRBD2	TRBV15	.	TRBJ2-2	TGTGCCACCAGCAGAGATCGGGGGGCGAACACCGGGGAGCTGTTTTTT	CATSRDRGANTGELFF
.	TRBV3-1/TRBV3-2	.	TRBJ1-5	TGTGCCAGCAGCCCCCAGACGGTCCATCAGCCCCAGCATTTT	CASSPQTVHQPQHF
TRBD1	TRBV6-5	once	TRBJ1-1	TGTGCCAGCAGGACAGGGAAAGGGAACACTGAAGCTTTCTTT	CASRTGKGNTEAFF
.	TRBV3-1/TRBV3-2	.	TRBJ1-4	TGTGCCAGCAGTTCTACTTGGGGCCGGGCGGCTAATGAAAAACTGTTTTTT	CASSSTWGRAANEKLFF
TRBD2	TRBV29-1	.	TRBJ2-3	TGCAGCGTTGGGGGACTAGCATTGCGAGATACGCAGTATTTT	CSVGGLALRDTQYF
.	TRBV9	once	TRBJ1-5	TGTGCCAGCAGCGTAGATGTTGGGGCTCAGCCCCAGCATTTT	CASSVDVGAQPQHF
.	TRBV30	.	TRBJ2-7	TGTGCCTGGGGGGGAACGACCTACGAGCAGTACTTC	CAWGGTTYEQYF
.	TRBV5-5	.	TRBJ1-2	TGTGCCAGCCACTCTGTTGAGTTGTATGGCTACACCTTC	CASHSVELYGYTF
.	TRBV3-1/TRBV3-2	.	TRBJ1-2	TGTGCCAGCAGCCAAGAGTGGGCGACGGGATATGGCTACACCTTC	CASSQEWATGYGYTF
.	TRBV11-2	.	TRBJ2-2	TGTGCCAGCAGCCAGATAGTTCAGAACACCGGGGAGCTGTTTTTT	CASSQIVQNTGELFF
.	TRBV19	.	TRBJ2-7	TGTGCCAGTAGTCCCACACTAGGGGAGCGGCAGTACTTC	CASSPTLGERQYF
.	TRBV21-1	.	TRBJ1-2	TGTGCCAGCAGCAAAGACTGGACCGGGGTTGATTGGGGCTACACCTTC	CASSKDWTGVDWGYTF
TRBD1	TRBV27	once	TRBJ1-5	TGTGCCAGCAGCTCGGGACAGGTTAGCAATCAGCCCCAGCATTTT	CASSSGQVSNQPQHF
.	TRBV5-1	once	TRBJ1-6	TGCGCCAGCAGCCCGGGTGAGGGTGCAGGCTCACCCCTCCACTTT	CASSPGEGAGSPLHF
.	TRBV27	few	TRBJ1-5	TGTGCCAGCAGCATTACAGGGTTGCAGCCCCAGCATTTT	CASSITGLQPQHF
.	TRBV18	.	TRBJ1-1	TGTGCCAGCTCGGAGGCAGGGCGGACTGAAGCTTTCTTT	CASSEAGRTEAFF
.	TRBV29-1	.	TRBJ1-3	TGCAGCGTTGGGGGGACGGGAAACACCATATATTTT	CSVGGTGNTIYF
TRBD2	TRBV19	.	TRBJ2-1	TGTGCCAGTAGTATTGCTAGCGGGGGGGCCAGCTCCTACAATGAGCAGTTCTTC	CASSIASGGASSYNEQFF
TRBD1	TRBV5-6	few	TRBJ1-2	TGTGCCAGCAGCTTGGACGGGACAGGGACATTTATCTATGGCTACACCTTC	CASSLDGTGTFIYGYTF
TRBD1	TRBV11-2	.	TRBJ1-2	TGTGCCAGCAGAGGACAGGCATTTTACTATGGCTACACCTTC	CASRGQAFYYGYTF
TRBD1	TRBV20-1	once	TRBJ1-2	TGCAGTGCTAGTAAACAGGGGATATCGGTGGGCTACACCTTC	CSASKQGISVGYTF
.	TRBV9	.	TRBJ2-1	TGTGCCAGCAGCGTAGCGGGGGCCCCCAATGAGCAGTTCTTC	CASSVAGAPNEQFF
.	TRBV3-1/TRBV3-2	.	TRBJ1-2	TGTGCCAGCAGCCAAGCCGGGGTGAAGGGCTACACCTTC	CASSQAGVKGYTF
.	TRBV6-5	once	TRBJ2-2	TGTGCCAGCAGTTACTCGGGCGGGGTGAACACCGGGGAGCTGTTTTTT	CASSYSGGVNTGELFF
TRBD2	TRBV2	once	TRBJ2-3	TGTGCCAGCAGTGAAGGTCGGAGCGGGGGGACAGATACGCAGTATTTT	CASSEGRSGGTDTQYF
.	TRBV6-1	.	TRBJ1-5	TGTGCCAGCAGTGATTTAGGGAATCAGCCCCAGCATTTT	CASSDLGNQPQHF
.	TRBV19	.	TRBJ2-7	TGTGCCAGTAGTATCGACCGTCGGGGGCCGGGGGAGCAGTACTTC	CASSIDRRGPGEQYF
TRBD1	TRBV19	few	TRBJ1-2	TGTGCCAGTAGTACAGGTATCTGGGACAGGATATCGAGGGGTTATGGCTACACCTTC	CASSTGIWDRISRGYGYTF
TRBD1	TRBV11-1	.	TRBJ1-2	TGTGCCAGCAGATACGACAGGGAAGGTGGCTACACCTTC	CASRYDREGGYTF